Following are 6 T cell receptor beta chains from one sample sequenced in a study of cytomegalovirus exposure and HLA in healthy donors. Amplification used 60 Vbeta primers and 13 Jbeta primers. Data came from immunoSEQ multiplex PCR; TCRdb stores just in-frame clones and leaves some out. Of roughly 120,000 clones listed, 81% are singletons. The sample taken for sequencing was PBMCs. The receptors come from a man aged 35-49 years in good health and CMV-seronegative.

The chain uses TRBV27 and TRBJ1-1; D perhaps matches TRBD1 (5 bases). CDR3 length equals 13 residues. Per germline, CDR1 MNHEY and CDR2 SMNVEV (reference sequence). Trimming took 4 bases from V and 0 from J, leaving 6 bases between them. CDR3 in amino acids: CASSWTMNTEAFF. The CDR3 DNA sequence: TGTGCCAGCAGTTGGACAATGAACACTGAAGCTTTCTTT.

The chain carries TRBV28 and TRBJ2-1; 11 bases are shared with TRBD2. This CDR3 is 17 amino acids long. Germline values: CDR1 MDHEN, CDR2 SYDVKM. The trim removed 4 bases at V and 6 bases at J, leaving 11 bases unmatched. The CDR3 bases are TGTGCCAGCAGTTATTACAGGGGTCTAGCGGGAGGCAATGAGCAGTTCTTC. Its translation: CASSYYRGLAGGNEQFF.

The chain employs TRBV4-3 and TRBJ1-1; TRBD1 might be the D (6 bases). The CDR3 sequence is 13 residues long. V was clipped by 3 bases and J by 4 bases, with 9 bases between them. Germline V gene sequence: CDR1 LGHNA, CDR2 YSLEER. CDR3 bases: TGCGCCAGCAGCCAGGGGGGGCCCACTGAAGCTTTCTTT. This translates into CASSQGGPTEAFF.

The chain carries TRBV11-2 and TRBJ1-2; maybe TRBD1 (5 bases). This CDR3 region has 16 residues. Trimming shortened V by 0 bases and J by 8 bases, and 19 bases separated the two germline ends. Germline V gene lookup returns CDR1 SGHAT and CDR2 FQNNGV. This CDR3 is CASSLDRGRTSGGYTF. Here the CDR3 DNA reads TGTGCCAGCAGCTTAGATCGGGGCAGGACGAGCGGGGGCTACACCTTC.

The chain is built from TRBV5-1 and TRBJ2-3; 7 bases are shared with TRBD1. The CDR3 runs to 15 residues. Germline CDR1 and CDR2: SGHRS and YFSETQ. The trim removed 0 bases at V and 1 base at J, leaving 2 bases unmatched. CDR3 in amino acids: CASSLVGGRTDTQYF. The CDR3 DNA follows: TGCGCCAGCAGCTTGGTAGGGGGCCGCACAGATACGCAGTATTTT.

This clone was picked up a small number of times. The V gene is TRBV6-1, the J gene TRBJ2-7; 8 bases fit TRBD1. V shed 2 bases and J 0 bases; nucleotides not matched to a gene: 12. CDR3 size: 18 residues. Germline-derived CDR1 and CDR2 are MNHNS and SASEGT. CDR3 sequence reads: CASSEYGAGTGGSYEQYF. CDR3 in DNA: TGTGCCAGCAGTGAATACGGGGCGGGAACAGGGGGCTCCTACGAGCAGTACTTC.